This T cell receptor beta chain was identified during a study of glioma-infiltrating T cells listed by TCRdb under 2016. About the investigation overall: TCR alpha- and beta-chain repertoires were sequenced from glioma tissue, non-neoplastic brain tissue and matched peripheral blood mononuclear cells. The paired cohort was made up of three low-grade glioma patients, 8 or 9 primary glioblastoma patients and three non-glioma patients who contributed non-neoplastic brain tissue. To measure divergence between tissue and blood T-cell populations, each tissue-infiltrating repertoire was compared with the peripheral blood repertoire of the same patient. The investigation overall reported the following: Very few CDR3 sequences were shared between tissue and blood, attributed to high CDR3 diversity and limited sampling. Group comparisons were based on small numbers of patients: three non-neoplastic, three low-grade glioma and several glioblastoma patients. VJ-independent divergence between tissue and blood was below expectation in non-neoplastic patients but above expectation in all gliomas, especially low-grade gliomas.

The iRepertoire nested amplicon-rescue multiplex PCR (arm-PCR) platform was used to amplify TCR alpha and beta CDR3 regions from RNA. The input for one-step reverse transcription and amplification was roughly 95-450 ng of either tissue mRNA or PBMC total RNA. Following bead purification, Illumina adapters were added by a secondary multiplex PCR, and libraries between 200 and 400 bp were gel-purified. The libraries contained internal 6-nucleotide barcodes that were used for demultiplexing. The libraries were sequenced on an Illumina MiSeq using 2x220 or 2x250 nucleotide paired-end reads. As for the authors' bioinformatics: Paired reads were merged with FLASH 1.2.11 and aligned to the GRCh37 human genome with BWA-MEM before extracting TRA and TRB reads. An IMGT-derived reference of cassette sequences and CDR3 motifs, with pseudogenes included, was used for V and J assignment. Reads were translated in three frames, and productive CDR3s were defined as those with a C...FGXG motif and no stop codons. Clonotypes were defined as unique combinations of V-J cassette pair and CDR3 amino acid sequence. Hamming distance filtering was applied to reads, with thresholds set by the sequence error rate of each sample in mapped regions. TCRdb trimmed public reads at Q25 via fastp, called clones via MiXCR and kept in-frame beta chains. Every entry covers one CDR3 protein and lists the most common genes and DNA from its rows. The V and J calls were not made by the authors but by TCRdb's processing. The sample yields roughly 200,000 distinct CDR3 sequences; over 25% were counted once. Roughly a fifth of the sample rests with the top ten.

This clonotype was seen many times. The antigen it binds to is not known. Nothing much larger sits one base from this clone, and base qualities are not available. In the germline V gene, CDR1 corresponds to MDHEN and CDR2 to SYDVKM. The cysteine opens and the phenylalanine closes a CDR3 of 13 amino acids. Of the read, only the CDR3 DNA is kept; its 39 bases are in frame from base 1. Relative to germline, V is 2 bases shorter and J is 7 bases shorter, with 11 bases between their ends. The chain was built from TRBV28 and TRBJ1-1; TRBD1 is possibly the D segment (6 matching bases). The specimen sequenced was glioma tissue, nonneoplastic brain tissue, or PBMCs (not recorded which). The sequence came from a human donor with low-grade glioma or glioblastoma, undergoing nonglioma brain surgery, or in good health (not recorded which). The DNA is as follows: TGTGCCAGCAGTTTACAGGGGACCCGTGAAGCTTTCTTT. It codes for CASSLQGTREAFF.